Listed below are T cell receptor beta chains from one sample, sequenced in a study of response to subunit inactivated influenza vaccine. One entry per CDR3 protein results from TCRdb running MiXCR on the RT-PCR reads. The sample includes almost 600,000 distinct CDR3 sequences, approximately 15% of them seen just once. Here the sequenced sample was PBMCs from blood, taken about 13 days after vaccination. The source of these receptors is a man in his fifties who received an inactivated influenza vaccine. Each CDR3 is given with its conserved first and last residue. The D gene is left open where the match is weak. Clone sizes are given selectively: once, few, many, or a class where the clone is expanded.

TRBJ2-7 NA few TRBV4-3 TGCGCCAGCAGCCAAGATCTGCCCGGACGGAGGGCCCACGAGCAGTACTTC CASSQDLPGRRAHEQYF
TRBJ2-5 NA few TRBV4-3 TGCGCCAGCAGCCAAGATGCGGAGGAGACCCAGTACTTC CASSQDAEETQYF
TRBJ2-5 NA NA TRBV12-3/TRBV12-4 TGTGCCAGCAGTATACACACTCCTTCCCAGGGAGCCCAGTACTTC CASSIHTPSQGAQYF
TRBJ2-1 NA few TRBV5-6 TGTGCCAGCAGCTTGGCCCTGGACAGTTCCTACAATGAGCAGTTCTTC CASSLALDSSYNEQFF
TRBJ2-7 TRBD2 NA TRBV4-3 TGCGCCAGCAGCGCGGGACTAGGGGCCTACGAGCAGTACTTC CASSAGLGAYEQYF
TRBJ2-7 NA few TRBV7-9 TGTGCCAGCAGCTTAGGGCTGCAGGACCAGTACTTC CASSLGLQDQYF
TRBJ2-3 NA few TRBV28 TGTGCCAGCAGTTTATACATCACAGATACGCAGTATTTT CASSLYITDTQYF
TRBJ1-1 NA few TRBV20-1 TGCAGTGCTAGGATAAGACAGGCTGCGACTGAAGCTTTCTTT CSARIRQAATEAFF
TRBJ2-5 NA NA TRBV4-1 TGCGCCAGCAGCCAAGGCCTCCCAGAGATTAGGGAGACCCAGTACTTC CASSQGLPEIRETQYF
TRBJ2-7 NA NA TRBV7-8 TGTGCCAGCAGCTGGGGGGACTCCTCCTACGAGCAGTACTTC CASSWGDSSYEQYF
TRBJ2-3 NA NA TRBV5-1 TGCGCCAGCAGCCTAGGGGACGTCACTAGCACAGATACGCAGTATTTT CASSLGDVTSTDTQYF
TRBJ2-5 NA few TRBV12-3/TRBV12-4 TGTGCCAGCAGTCCAGGCGGGGGCCTACAAGAGACCCAGTACTTC CASSPGGGLQETQYF
TRBJ1-1 NA NA TRBV6-1 TGTGCCAGCAGTGAATACAGGGTAGAGGAAAACACTGAAGCTTTCTTT CASSEYRVEENTEAFF
TRBJ2-3 TRBD2 NA TRBV18 TGTGCCAGCTCCCCGAACGGGGGGGGAACAGATACGCAGTATTTT CASSPNGGGTDTQYF
TRBJ2-4 TRBD1 few TRBV14 TGTGCCAGCAGCCAAGTCGGGACAGGCGTCCAAAACATTCAGTACTTC CASSQVGTGVQNIQYF
TRBJ2-1 NA NA TRBV6-1 TGTGCCAGCCTTTCCCATTCCCTGGGCAACAATGAGCAGTTCTTC CASLSHSLGNNEQFF
TRBJ2-1 TRBD2 NA TRBV20-1 TGCAGTGCTAGTAAAGCGGGAGTGAACTACAATGAGCAGTTCTTC CSASKAGVNYNEQFF
TRBJ2-2 TRBD2 NA TRBV20-1 TGCAGTGCTAGAGATATCGTAGCGGGGAGGGGCATCGGGGAGCTGTTTTTT CSARDIVAGRGIGELFF
TRBJ2-2 TRBD1 many TRBV4-1 TGCGCCAGCAGCCGGACAGGGGTCACCGGGGAGCTGTTTTTT CASSRTGVTGELFF
TRBJ1-5 NA NA TRBV7-9 TGTGCCAGCAGCTTAGGGCAATGGCAGCCCCAGCATTTT CASSLGQWQPQHF
TRBJ2-7 NA NA TRBV11-2 TGTGCCAGCAGCCCCCAGGGGATCCACGAGCAGTACTTC CASSPQGIHEQYF
TRBJ2-2 NA NA TRBV6-2/TRBV6-3 TGTGCCAGCAAAGACCGTCGGGTTCCCGGGGAGCTGTTTTTT CASKDRRVPGELFF
TRBJ2-1 TRBD1 NA TRBV20-1 TGCAGTGCTATTACAGGGGTCGGCGCCTACAATGAGCAGTTCTTC CSAITGVGAYNEQFF
TRBJ2-2 NA many TRBV29-1 TGCAGCGTTGAACTAGAGAACACCGGGGAGCTGTTTTTT CSVELENTGELFF
TRBJ1-5 NA many TRBV12-3/TRBV12-4 TGTGCCAGCACCAGGGGCAATCAGCCCCAGCATTTT CASTRGNQPQHF
TRBJ1-2 NA many TRBV12-3/TRBV12-4 TGTGCCAGCAGTTACCCAGGGGTCTATGGCTACACCTTC CASSYPGVYGYTF
TRBJ2-2 NA NA TRBV5-8 TGTGCCAGCAGCCGATTTACCGGGGAGCTGTTTTTT CASSRFTGELFF
TRBJ1-6 NA NA TRBV12-3/TRBV12-4 TGTGCCAGCAGTTTAGCACATGGCGGTTCACCCCTCCACTTT CASSLAHGGSPLHF
TRBJ2-6 NA few TRBV18 TGTGCCAGCTCACCACTCAGTCACGGCTCTGGGGCCAACGTCCTGACTTTC CASSPLSHGSGANVLTF
TRBJ1-2 NA NA TRBV12-3/TRBV12-4 TGTGCCAGCAGTCTGCACCATCTCGTAGGCTACACCTTC CASSLHHLVGYTF
TRBJ2-5 NA few TRBV29-1 TGCAGCGGGAAAGCAGGGAGGCACGGAGAGACCCAGTACTTC CSGKAGRHGETQYF
TRBJ2-1 TRBD1 NA TRBV10-3 TGTGCCATCAGTGGCCCAGGGGGCGGGATGGGCCACAATGAGCAGTTCTTC CAISGPGGGMGHNEQFF